This T cell receptor (beta chain) appears in the sequencing data of a study of a mutant IDH1 vaccine in newly diagnosed glioma. Notes on this clone: The antigen is unknown.

The time point is: week 5, during vaccination. A single vaccine dose contained 300 ug of mutant IDH1 20-mer peptide, and topical imiquimod was used with it. The assay was immunoSEQ multiplex PCR, and TCRdb's table has in-frame clones only and misses some. Of about 42,000 clones listed, approximately 83% are singletons. Germline values: CDR1 MDHEN, CDR2 SYDVKM. CDR3 length: 13 amino acids. V lost 6 bases and J lost 2, with 11 bases in between. Material: PBMCs, obtained from a glioma patient whose treatment included an IDH1 peptide vaccine. This chain links TRBV28 with TRBJ2-7; D ambiguous. The receptor was isolated from a middle-aged man with glioma. DNA of the CDR3: TGTGCCAGCAGCTCTGACCGCACCTACGAGCAGTACTTC. Encoded protein: CASSSDRTYEQYF.